The present entry profiles one T cell receptor (beta chain) with its context. Its antigen is unidentified. The ends were cut back, 6 bases at V and 4 bases at J, with 5 bases in the middle. From germline, CDR1 is SGHTS and CDR2 YDEGEE. This CDR3 comprises 10 residues. Using immunoSEQ multiplex PCR, the repertoire was profiled, and TCRdb retains in-frame clones only, with some absent. The sample consists of roughly 90,000 clones, approximately 90% of them appearing once. This sample was included in a study of graft-versus-host responses after intestinal transplantation. Overall study context: Recipients obtained multivisceral, liver-intestinal, or isolated intestinal transplants. Recipients uniformly received anti-thymocyte globulin induction, followed by tacrolimus and steroids for 2 to 4 years.

The study's findings and limits: Peak circulating GvH clone levels tracked with early post-transplant HvG declines.

The gene calls are TRBV5-8 and TRBJ2-7, with no clear D. The sequence came from a human donor who was the organ donor for an intestinal transplant. The sequencing used unstimulated CD4+ T cells sorted from spleen or lymph node cells, collected before transplant. The CDR3 region has the DNA TGTGCCAGCAAACTTTACGAGCAGTACTTC. Protein: CASKLYEQYF.